Listed below are T cell receptor beta chains from one sample, sequenced in a study of blood T cell repertoires in COVID-19. Method: immunoSEQ multiplex PCR; TCRdb's copy keeps in-frame clones and lacks some. The sample contains a few hundred thousand clones, around 83% of which appear only once. The specimen was PBMCs or T cells enriched from blood (not recorded which). Receptors were obtained from a woman in her forties or fifties who had been exposed to COVID-19. CDR3s include the opening cysteine and the closing phenylalanine or tryptophan. Only some rows state a clone size, as once, few, many or a class for expanded clones.

v_gene: TRBV12-3/TRBV12-4; abundance: .; CDR3aa: CASSGTGAYGYTF
v_gene: TRBV10-1; abundance: .; CDR3aa: CASSESGDIYEQYF
v_gene: TRBV7-8; abundance: .; CDR3aa: CASNTRGGQPQHF
v_gene: TRBV5-5; abundance: .; CDR3aa: CASSLGDYTEAFF
v_gene: TRBV9; abundance: .; CDR3aa: CASSVGPGRPDTQYF
v_gene: TRBV7-2; abundance: .; CDR3aa: CASSFRQNTEAFF
v_gene: TRBV10-3; abundance: .; CDR3aa: CAITPSDRGRSGELFF
v_gene: TRBV19; abundance: .; CDR3aa: CASSDPAGGREKLFF
v_gene: TRBV6-6; abundance: .; CDR3aa: CASSRTSPAGAYNEQFF
v_gene: TRBV9; abundance: .; CDR3aa: CASSVGEGRNSPLHF
v_gene: TRBV29-1; abundance: once; CDR3aa: CSVEVGKGAAEAFF
v_gene: TRBV5-5; abundance: .; CDR3aa: CASSPSGTGNYGYTF
v_gene: TRBV6-6; abundance: .; CDR3aa: CASSGHNTGELFF
v_gene: TRBV3-1/TRBV3-2; abundance: .; CDR3aa: CASSYFNTEAFF
v_gene: TRBV28; abundance: .; CDR3aa: CASSIPGYGYTF
v_gene: TRBV7-2; abundance: .; CDR3aa: CASSSDPRRTQYF
v_gene: TRBV11-2; abundance: once; CDR3aa: CASSPRVLAGATSTDTQYF
v_gene: TRBV5-5; abundance: .; CDR3aa: CASSLGSPDNSPLHF
v_gene: TRBV29-1; abundance: .; CDR3aa: CSGGQVGYGYTF
v_gene: TRBV4-2; abundance: .; CDR3aa: CASSQGGQNTEAFF
v_gene: TRBV7-9; abundance: .; CDR3aa: CASSLDSFLSYEQYF
v_gene: TRBV15; abundance: .; CDR3aa: CATGTGHINSNQPQHF
v_gene: TRBV7-8; abundance: .; CDR3aa: CASSPTTGTGELFF
v_gene: TRBV21-1; abundance: .; CDR3aa: CASSSQGGGYTF
v_gene: TRBV7-8; abundance: once; CDR3aa: CASSSTTNSPLHF
v_gene: TRBV6-1; abundance: .; CDR3aa: CASSDGVSGNTIYF
v_gene: TRBV4-1; abundance: .; CDR3aa: CASSQMGDTYNSPLHF
v_gene: TRBV28; abundance: .; CDR3aa: CASSPDNRRLNPEAFF
v_gene: TRBV6-2/TRBV6-3; abundance: once; CDR3aa: CASSYGVTPTYEQYF
v_gene: TRBV19; abundance: .; CDR3aa: CASSLAGFGANVLTF
v_gene: TRBV25-1; abundance: few; CDR3aa: CASSAPRERAFF
v_gene: TRBV6-2/TRBV6-3; abundance: .; CDR3aa: CASSPTGTGDKTETQYF
v_gene: TRBV5-1; abundance: .; CDR3aa: CASSGDRGRVAFF
v_gene: TRBV7-9; abundance: .; CDR3aa: CASSLNSGNSPLHF
v_gene: TRBV28; abundance: .; CDR3aa: CASSLRNRLYGYTF
v_gene: TRBV7-2; abundance: .; CDR3aa: CASSLARWDRKGTSGANVLTF
v_gene: TRBV7-2; abundance: .; CDR3aa: CASSQPSDYGYTF
v_gene: TRBV19; abundance: .; CDR3aa: CASTGTGGRETQYF
v_gene: TRBV29-1; abundance: once; CDR3aa: CSVDWGGNKAFF
v_gene: TRBV21-1; abundance: .; CDR3aa: CASSLDRERTEAFF
v_gene: TRBV19; abundance: .; CDR3aa: CASSMGISTEAFF
v_gene: TRBV4-3; abundance: .; CDR3aa: CASSPEGSSIHEQFF
v_gene: TRBV21-1; abundance: few; CDR3aa: CASSPASGGPYNEQFF
v_gene: TRBV19; abundance: .; CDR3aa: CASSSRDSPWPGELFF
v_gene: TRBV24-1; abundance: .; CDR3aa: CATSDGRAEGTEAFF
v_gene: TRBV6-6; abundance: .; CDR3aa: CASSYPSREPQHF
v_gene: TRBV2; abundance: .; CDR3aa: CASSEDRVSGYTF
v_gene: TRBV3-1/TRBV3-2; abundance: .; CDR3aa: CASSQLVPVAGTEAFF
v_gene: TRBV20-1; abundance: .; CDR3aa: CSASFRSQGEEAFF
v_gene: TRBV6-4; abundance: .; CDR3aa: CASSDAGGTDTQYF
v_gene: TRBV6-5; abundance: .; CDR3aa: CASSYLPRTDYGYTF
v_gene: TRBV5-1; abundance: once; CDR3aa: CASSLQGANTEAFF
v_gene: TRBV6-5; abundance: once; CDR3aa: CASSRAGTGTYGYTF
v_gene: TRBV7-8; abundance: .; CDR3aa: CASSQGIQETQYF
v_gene: TRBV12-3/TRBV12-4; abundance: .; CDR3aa: CASSRQTNTEAFF
v_gene: TRBV5-1; abundance: .; CDR3aa: CASSLDAFSGANVLTF